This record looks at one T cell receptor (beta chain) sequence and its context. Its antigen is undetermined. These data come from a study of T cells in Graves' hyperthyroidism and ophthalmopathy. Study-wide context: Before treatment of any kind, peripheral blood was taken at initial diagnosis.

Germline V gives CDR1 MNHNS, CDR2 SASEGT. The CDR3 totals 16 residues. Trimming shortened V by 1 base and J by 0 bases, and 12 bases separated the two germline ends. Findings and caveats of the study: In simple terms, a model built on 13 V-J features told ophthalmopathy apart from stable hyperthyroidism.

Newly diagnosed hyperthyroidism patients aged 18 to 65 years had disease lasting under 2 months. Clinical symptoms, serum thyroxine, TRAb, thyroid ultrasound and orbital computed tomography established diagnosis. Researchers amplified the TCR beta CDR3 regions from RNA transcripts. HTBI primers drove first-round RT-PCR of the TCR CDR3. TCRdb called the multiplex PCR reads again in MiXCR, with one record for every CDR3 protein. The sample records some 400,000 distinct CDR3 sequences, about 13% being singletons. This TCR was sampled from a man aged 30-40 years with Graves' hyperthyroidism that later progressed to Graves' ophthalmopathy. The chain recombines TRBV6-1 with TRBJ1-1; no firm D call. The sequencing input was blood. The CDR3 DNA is TGTGCCAGCAGTGAAGGGGCCTACAGTCTGAACACTGAAGCTTTCTTT. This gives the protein CASSEGAYSLNTEAFF.